The 15 T cell receptor beta chains given below trace back to one sample, sequenced in a study of cytomegalovirus exposure and HLA in healthy donors. The PCR employed 60 Vbeta primers together with 13 Jbeta primers. The data were produced by immunoSEQ multiplex PCR, yet TCRdb's version contains in-frame clones alone and is incomplete. Of roughly 150,000 clones in the sample, 73% were seen once. Sequencing input: PBMCs. These receptors were taken from a woman in her late teens or twenties in good health and CMV-seropositive.

The chain employs TRBV6-5 and TRBJ1-2; D gene unclear. Germline V gives CDR1 MNHEY, CDR2 SVGAGI. V was pared by 4 bases and J by 5 bases, with 11 bases between. The CDR3 has 13 residues. Here the CDR3 reads CASSFSTNYGYTF. The CDR3 DNA reads as TGTGCCAGCAGTTTCTCGACAAATTATGGCTACACCTTC.

The chain links TRBV27 to TRBJ1-3; 9 nucleotides match TRBD1. The V and J ends lost 5 bases and 5 bases, in that order; junction bases with no gene match: 10. The CDR3 has 16 amino acids. Looked up from germline, CDR1 is MNHEY and CDR2 is SMNVEV (reference sequence). CDR3 bases: TGTGCCAGCAGTCCACTCGGAGGACAGGGGAGAAACACCATATATTTT. As protein: CASSPLGGQGRNTIYF.

This clone came up a few times. The rearrangement uses TRBV6-5 and TRBJ1-2; 9 bases fit TRBD1. From germline, CDR1 is MNHEY and CDR2 SVGAGI. Trimming removed 5 bases from V and 6 bases from J; junction bases left unmatched: 7. CDR3 length equals 14 residues. The CDR3 is CASSLPTGGDGYTF. The CDR3 DNA is TGTGCCAGCAGTCTACCCACAGGGGGCGATGGCTACACCTTC.

The chain carries TRBV6-1 and TRBJ1-2, with TRBD1 identical over 7 bases. In germline, CDR1 is MNHNS, CDR2 SASEGT. The CDR3 covers 14 residues. The V segment lost 3 bases and the J segment 5 bases; nucleotides outside the gene matches: 6. The CDR3 nucleotides read TGTGCCAGCAGTGACACAGGGGCGGGGTATGGCTACACCTTC. Its translation is CASSDTGAGYGYTF.

Only one count was recorded for this clone. The chain couples TRBV4-1 to TRBJ2-1; weak D call: TRBD2 (5 bases). The CDR3 extends over 16 amino acids. The V end was cut by 4 bases, the J end by 6 bases, with 19 bases between. Germline V gene sequence: CDR1 MGHRA, CDR2 YSYEKL. CDR3 nucleotides: TGCGCCAGCAGCCCCCCCGGGGTAACCCTTGGCAATGAGCAGTTCTTC. The encoded protein is CASSPPGVTLGNEQFF.

The J gene is TRBJ1-2, the V gene TRBV4-3; D gene ambiguous. The V end lost 0 bases, the J end lost 3 bases, and 11 bases lay between the germline ends. Germline CDR1 and CDR2: LGHNA and YSLEER. There are 15 residues in the CDR3. This chain's CDR3 is CASSQDNMADYGYTF. The DNA for the CDR3 is TGCGCCAGCAGCCAAGATAACATGGCCGACTATGGCTACACCTTC.

This clone was recorded a few times. J is TRBJ2-1 and V is TRBV4-3; weak D call: TRBD2 (6 bases). The CDR3 runs 15 residues. The germline V and J ends were trimmed by 2 bases and 10 bases, with 18 bases remaining between them. The V gene's germline CDR1 is LGHNA and CDR2 YSLEER. The CDR3 here is CASSQTGTLLGEQFF. The DNA for the CDR3 is TGCGCCAGCAGCCAAACCGGGACTCTTTTAGGGGAGCAGTTCTTC.

J is TRBJ2-2 and V is TRBV27, with TRBD1 matching 7 bases. Germline V gene data show CDR1 as MNHEY and CDR2 as SMNVEV (reference sequence). The CDR3 extends over 16 amino acids. V gave up 6 bases and J gave up 6 bases; unmatched junction bases: 13. CDR3 in DNA: TGTGCCAGCAGAACCCCGAGGGGGCCGTTGTCCGGGGAGCTGTTTTTT. It yields the protein CASRTPRGPLSGELFF.

The chain links TRBV11-3 to TRBJ1-2; 10 bases line up with TRBD1. The CDR3 contains 17 residues. The J segment lost 8 bases and the V segment lost 7 bases, leaving 19 bases of the junction unmatched. Per germline, CDR1 SGHNT and CDR2 YENEEA. The DNA of the CDR3 is TGTGCCAGCAATACCCCTTCGCAGACAGGGGGCCTGGAAGGCTACACCTTC. This sequence encodes CASNTPSQTGGLEGYTF.

This chain links TRBV11-3 with TRBJ2-7, with 7 positions matching TRBD2. This CDR3 is 13 amino acids long. Germline assignment: CDR1 SGHNT and CDR2 YENEEA. The V gene end was trimmed by 0 bases and the J gene end by 5 bases; junction bases not matched to a gene: 1. The CDR3 DNA reads as TGTGCCAGCAGCTTAGATCGGGGGGACGAGCAGTACTTC. This gives the protein CASSLDRGDEQYF. The entire variable domain, with the rest obtained from reference TRBV11-3 and TRBJ2-7, is as follows: EAGVVQSPRYKIIEKKQPVAFWCNPISGHNTLYWYLQNLGQGPELLIRYENEEAVDDSQLPKDRFSAERLKGVDSTLKIQPAELGDSAVYLCASSLDRGDEQYFGPGTRLTVT.

V usage is TRBV11-2 and J usage is TRBJ1-1, with unresolved D. From germline, CDR1 is SGHAT and CDR2 FQNNGV. V was pared by 2 bases and J by 7 bases, with 5 bases between. The CDR3 is 11 amino acids. CDR3 sequence reads: CASSLQREAFF. CDR3 coding DNA: TGTGCCAGCAGCTTACAGCGTGAAGCTTTCTTT.

With regard to this clone: The junction departs from germline at one end; a sequencing error may be responsible. The rearrangement uses TRBV7-9 and TRBJ1-5; maybe TRBD1 (5 bases). Per the germline V gene, CDR1 is SEHNR and CDR2 is FQNEAQ (reference sequence). The CDR3 is made up of 15 amino acids. DNA for the CDR3: TGTTCCAGCAGCTTAGTGGACAATCCTGGTCAGCCCCAGCATTTT. Translation: CSSSLVDNPGQPQHF.

The chain is built from TRBV13 and TRBJ1-2; 9 nucleotides agree with TRBD1. The CDR3 consists of 14 residues. The ends lost 2 bases at V and 4 bases at J; junction bases unmatched: 2. Germline-derived CDR1 and CDR2 are PRHDT and FYEKMQ (reference sequence). Here the CDR3 reads CASSLKGQGYGYTF. CDR3 nucleotide sequence: TGTGCCAGCAGCTTAAAGGGACAGGGCTATGGCTACACCTTC.

Points on this clone: A read error may produce the germline difference seen at one junction end. The genes are TRBV7-9 and TRBJ2-2; maybe TRBD2 (5 bases). The germline V gene encodes CDR1 SEHNR and CDR2 FQNEAQ (reference sequence). This CDR3 has 15 amino acids. DNA of the CDR3: TGTTCCAGCAGCTTAGCGCTGAGTTTCACCGGGGAGCTGTTTTTT. Protein: CSSSLALSFTGELFF.

V is TRBV10-3 and J is TRBJ1-2; D unclear. The CDR3 totals 13 residues. With 6 bases removed from V and 5 bases from J, the gap between germline ends came to 13 bases. Germline V CDR1 and CDR2: ENHRY, SYGVKD. CDR3 protein: CAISARWRYGYTF. The CDR3 nucleotides are TGTGCCATCAGCGCTAGGTGGCGGTATGGCTACACCTTC.